This entry concerns a single T cell receptor beta chain. The entry originates in a study of blood T cell repertoires in COVID-19. Study context: The study drew acute and convalescent COVID-19 samples from the United States, Italy and Spain. T cells, B-cell-depleted T cells, or PBMCs provided the cDNA or gDNA that served as material.

As handled by the study authors: By means of reference gene primer amplification, nucleated cell counts were estimated. Libraries were prepared by immunoSEQ multiplex PCR; TCRdb keeps only in-frame clonotypes and omits some of them. V, J and clone size derive from that table, while D and trimming were established from the DNA sequence. The sample lists 250,000 to 300,000 clones; about nine tenths were seen once. V gave up 5 bases and J gave up 9 bases, with 11 bases separating them. The CDR3 spans 13 residues. The sequenced sample was peripheral blood. The receptor's source is a man between 45 and 60 years old with acute or convalescent COVID-19. This chain joins TRBV12-3 or TRBV12-4 and TRBJ1-6; D is perhaps TRBD1 (5 bases). Written as DNA, the CDR3 is TGTGCCAGCAGTGCAAACGGGGGTTCACCCCTCCACTTT. Protein: CASSANGGSPLHF.